This T cell receptor beta chain was identified during a study of blood T cell repertoires in COVID-19. On the study more broadly: Samples taken during acute and convalescent COVID-19 were collected in the United States, Italy and Spain. T cells, B-cell-depleted T cells, or PBMCs supplied cDNA or gDNA.

Germline CDR1 reads MRHNA; CDR2 reads SNTAGT. This CDR3 contains 15 residues. V lost 6 bases to trimming and J lost 8 bases; unmatched junction nucleotides: 11. Source study methods: Nucleated cell counts were estimated from reference gene primer amplification. Sequenced by immunoSEQ multiplex PCR; TCRdb stores in-frame clones only, minus some. Clone size and the V and J calls come from that table; the DNA yielded D and trimming. The sample contains over 80,000 clones, 80% to 90% of which appear only once. The sequencing sample was made of peripheral blood. This receptor was taken from a human donor in a cohort sampled during active COVID-19. This sequence joins TRBV6-4 and TRBJ2-4; 9 nucleotides match TRBD1. The CDR3 loop is CASSDKDRGCYIQYF. CDR3 coding DNA: TGTGCCAGCAGCGATAAGGACAGGGGTTGTTACATTCAGTACTTC.